The next 29 T cell receptor beta chains were all read from a single sample in a study of vaccination and CD4 T cells after COVID-19. Sequence data for DNA of cultured CD4+ T cells were generated by the Oncomine TCR Beta short-read assay. From the PCR reads, TCRdb called clonotypes with MiXCR, one entry per CDR3 protein. The repertoire holds fewer than 30,000 distinct CDR3 sequences, with 40% to 50% as singletons. For these TCRs, the target antigens are not known. Time point in this sample: late sampling 161 to 241 days after vaccination in a few convalescent patients. Treatment defined: roughly nine-day PBMC culture with coronavirus spike peptide pools or control peptides (ViraFEST assay). The specimen comprised CD4+ T cells from blood, cultured in vitro, sampled about 7 months after SARS-CoV-2 vaccination. The receptors come from a human donor who had recovered from COVID-19.

This clonotype appeared a single time. The V gene is TRBV28, the J gene TRBJ1-1, with 9 positions matching TRBD1. V was pared by 5 bases and J by 6 bases, with 10 bases of the junction left unmatched. The germline V gene has CDR1 MDHEN and CDR2 SYDVKM. The CDR3 extends over 15 amino acids. For the CDR3, the DNA is TGTGCCAGCAGTATACCGGGACAGGGATTCTCTGAAGCTTTCTTT. It encodes CASSIPGQGFSEAFF.

The V gene is TRBV6-1, the J gene TRBJ2-3; unclear D gene. With 6 bases removed from V and 4 bases from J, the gap between germline ends came to 14 bases. The CDR3 consists of 14 residues. Looked up from germline, CDR1 is MNHNS and CDR2 is SASEGT. The CDR3 reads CASSRIGVADTQYF. The CDR3 DNA reads as TGTGCCAGCAGCCGTATTGGGGTTGCAGATACGCAGTATTTT.

This clonotype has just one count. V and J are TRBV24-1 and TRBJ2-1; TRBD2 agrees at 13 bases. V shed 3 bases, J shed 0 bases, and the junction held 7 bases outside the gene matches. This CDR3 has 19 amino acids. Per the germline V gene, CDR1 is KGHDR and CDR2 is SFDVKD. The CDR3 nucleotides are TGTGCCACCAGTGATCGAACGACTAGCGGGAGGAGCTCCTACAATGAGCAGTTCTTC. This gives the protein CATSDRTTSGRSSYNEQFF.

The CDR3 is CAISDTGQGYNEQFF. The CDR3 coding sequence is TGTGCCATCAGTGACACGGGACAGGGATACAATGAGCAGTTCTTC. This sequence joins TRBV10-3 and TRBJ2-1; 9 bases line up with TRBD1. The CDR3 contains 15 residues. Germline V CDR1 and CDR2: ENHRY, SYGVKD. The V segment lost 3 bases and the J segment 4 bases; nucleotides outside the gene matches: 4.

This chain connects TRBV6-1 to TRBJ1-2; no clear D. V gave up 3 bases and J gave up 1 base, with 12 bases separating them. In germline, CDR1 is MNHNS, CDR2 SASEGT. The CDR3 length is 15 residues. Written as DNA, the CDR3 is TGTGCCAGCAGTGATTCCGGATCTTTTAACTATGGCTACACCTTC. The encoded protein is CASSDSGSFNYGYTF.

This clonotype occurred a few times. This chain links TRBV7-2 with TRBJ2-7, with unresolved D. The CDR3 is 15 residues long. Per the germline V gene, CDR1 is SGHTA and CDR2 is FQGNSA. V was shortened by 1 base and J by 3 bases, with 13 bases between the two germline ends. The CDR3 coding sequence is TGTGCCAGCAGCTTAGTTCCCAGCCCGAACTACGAGCAGTACTTC. As protein: CASSLVPSPNYEQYF.

This rearrangement joins TRBV20-1 to TRBJ2-1; D possibly corresponds to TRBD2 (5 bases). V lost 6 bases and J 4 bases, leaving 13 bases between the germline ends. CDR3 size: 13 residues. Germline V lookup: CDR1 DFQATT, CDR2 SNEGSKA (reference sequence). In DNA, the CDR3 is TGCAGTGCGCCACGGACTTCGTACAATGAGCAGTTCTTC. Translating it yields CSAPRTSYNEQFF.

Here the CDR3 DNA reads TGTGCCAGCAGCAGACCGGGGGGGAGGAAAGAGACCCAGTACTTC. Protein: CASSRPGGRKETQYF. This chain joins TRBV7-9 and TRBJ2-5; 8 nucleotides line up with TRBD2. This CDR3 is 15 amino acids long. V shed 5 bases and J 3 bases; nucleotides not matched to a gene: 8. Per the germline V gene, CDR1 is SEHNR and CDR2 is FQNEAQ (reference sequence).

This clonotype was recorded a few times. The chain recombines TRBV27 with TRBJ2-3; 11 bases agree with TRBD2. Trimming removed 8 bases from V and 5 bases from J; junction bases left unmatched: 9. This CDR3 comprises 15 residues. Germline V gene lookup returns CDR1 MNHEY and CDR2 SMNVEV (reference sequence). CDR3 sequence: CASGPGTSGLDTQYF. The CDR3 DNA follows: TGTGCCAGCGGCCCCGGGACTAGCGGACTAGATACGCAGTATTTT.

This chain connects TRBV20-1 to TRBJ1-5, with no clear D. Trimming pared 2 bases from V and 0 bases from J, leaving 8 bases between. CDR3 length: 14 residues. CDR1 and CDR2 from the germline V gene are DFQATT and SNEGSKA (reference sequence). The CDR3 is CSARIPGSNQPQHF. CDR3 nucleotide sequence: TGCAGTGCTAGAATACCAGGTAGCAATCAGCCCCAGCATTTT.

The chain joins TRBV19 to TRBJ1-5, with D maybe TRBD1 (6 bases). CDR1 is LNHDA and CDR2 is SQIVND in the germline V gene (reference sequence). This CDR3 is built from 15 residues. V lost 6 bases to trimming and J lost 5 bases, with 17 bases between them. The CDR3 DNA reads as TGTGCCAGTAGAACCCACCACAGGGACCATCAGCCCCAGCATTTT. Protein product: CASRTHHRDHQPQHF.

This clonotype came up a few times. The chain uses TRBV7-2 and TRBJ2-5, with D unclear. CDR3 length equals 13 residues. V dropped 3 bases and J dropped 5 bases, with 10 bases sitting between them. CDR1 and CDR2 (germline): SGHTA, FQGNSA. CDR3 coding DNA: TGTGCCAGCAGCTTGAGTTGGAGCGAGACCCAGTACTTC. It encodes CASSLSWSETQYF.

The chain combines TRBV10-3 with TRBJ2-3; D is perhaps TRBD1 (6 bases). There are 16 residues in the CDR3. Germline CDR1 reads ENHRY; CDR2 reads SYGVKD. V dropped 10 bases and J dropped 3 bases, with 23 bases sitting between them. The CDR3: CATLKGTGKRTDTQYF. CDR3 in DNA: TGTGCCACCCTAAAGGGCACAGGGAAGAGAACAGATACGCAGTATTTT.

This clonotype was observed once. The chain couples TRBV28 to TRBJ2-7, with D possibly called TRBD1 or TRBD2 (5 bases each). The CDR3 consists of 15 residues. V was shortened by 6 bases and J by 6 bases, with 21 bases between the two germline ends. The germline gives CDR1 MDHEN, CDR2 SYDVKM. DNA for the CDR3: TGTGCCAGCAGCCCTCCGGGGACCTTGGAGTCCGAGCAGTACTTC. It codes for CASSPPGTLESEQYF.

This clonotype has more than one count but fewer than ten. DNA for the CDR3: TGTGCCCCCTGGGGGGCAACCCAAGAGACCCAGTACTTC. It is translated as CAPWGATQETQYF. The rearrangement uses TRBV27 and TRBJ2-5; D possibly uses TRBD1 or TRBD2 (6 bases each). The CDR3 contains 13 residues. V lost 11 bases, J lost 1 base, and 14 bases lay in between. Per the germline V gene, CDR1 is MNHEY and CDR2 is SMNVEV (reference sequence).

The chain uses TRBV6-1 and TRBJ1-4, with TRBD1 matching over 9 bases. This CDR3 comprises 13 residues. The ends lost 1 base at V and 12 bases at J; junction bases unmatched: 3. Germline-derived CDR1 and CDR2 are MNHNS and SASEGT. The CDR3 is CASSEVGTGQLFF. Here the CDR3 DNA reads TGTGCCAGCAGTGAAGTAGGGACAGGGCAACTGTTTTTT.

The rearrangement joins TRBV6-1 to TRBJ1-2; D gene ambiguous. V was cut by 7 bases and J by 0 bases, with 9 bases left in between. The CDR3 length is 13 residues. Germline V gene data show CDR1 as MNHNS and CDR2 as SASEGT. The CDR3 DNA is TGTGCCAGCACATTGGGAGCTAACTATGGCTACACCTTC. It yields the protein CASTLGANYGYTF.

The V and J genes are TRBV19 and TRBJ2-7, with D tentatively TRBD2 (6 bases). V lost 4 bases to trimming and J lost 0 bases, with 10 bases between them. The germline CDR1 and CDR2 sequences are LNHDA and SQIVND (reference sequence). CDR3 length: 14 amino acids. CDR3 residues: CASSTRDSSYEQYF. CDR3 nucleotides: TGTGCCAGTAGTACCCGGGACTCCTCCTACGAGCAGTACTTC.

This rearrangement joins TRBV7-3 to TRBJ2-1, with D tentatively TRBD1 or TRBD2 (5 bases each). CDR1 SGHTA and CDR2 FQGTGA come from the germline V gene. This CDR3 comprises 18 residues. V was pared by 3 bases and J by 9 bases, with 27 bases between. DNA of the CDR3: TGTGCCAGCAGCTTCGACGTTGGGGTGGGGACCGGTCGTGGTGAGCAGTTCTTC. This codes for CASSFDVGVGTGRGEQFF.

This clonotype was recorded a few times. This chain connects TRBV15 to TRBJ1-6; D might be TRBD1 (5 bases). This CDR3 is built from 16 residues. CDR1 is LNHNV and CDR2 is YYDKDF in the germline V gene (reference sequence). V gave up 5 bases and J gave up 8 bases, with 19 bases separating them. In DNA form, the CDR3 reads TGTGCCACCAGCGGCACCCAGGCAGGGTACCATTCACCCCTCCACTTT. Its protein product is CATSGTQAGYHSPLHF.

This rearrangement joins TRBV10-3 to TRBJ2-7, with 7 nucleotides matching TRBD2. Germline assignment: CDR1 ENHRY and CDR2 SYGVKD. The CDR3 contains 13 residues. The trim removed 5 bases at V and 3 bases at J, leaving 4 bases unmatched. CDR3 sequence: CAISRGVGYEQYF. DNA for the CDR3: TGTGCCATCAGTCGGGGGGTCGGCTACGAGCAGTACTTC.

This clonotype was observed a handful of times. The V and J genes are TRBV7-8 and TRBJ1-1; the D is unclear. The CDR3 is 14 residues long. Trimming took 1 base from V and 7 from J, leaving 13 bases between them. Germline CDR1 reads SGHVS; CDR2 reads FQNEAQ. The CDR3 DNA follows: TGTGCCAGCAGCTTAGTCTCTATGGGTGGTGAAGCTTTCTTT. It translates to CASSLVSMGGEAFF.

The V and J genes are TRBV24-1 and TRBJ2-1; TRBD2 might be the D (6 bases). V lost 2 bases and J 8 bases, leaving 15 bases between the germline ends. CDR1 KGHDR and CDR2 SFDVKD come from the germline V gene. The CDR3 is 15 amino acids. As DNA, the CDR3 is TGTGCCACCAGTGATTCACGACGAGGAGGGGATGAGCAGTTCTTC. Its translation is CATSDSRRGGDEQFF.

This clonotype was seen a handful of times. The chain employs TRBV15 and TRBJ2-7, with 7 bases aligning to TRBD2. The CDR3 extends over 15 amino acids. V lost 0 bases and J lost 3; bases outside the gene matches: 5. The germline V gene has CDR1 LNHNV and CDR2 YYDKDF (reference sequence). CDR3 sequence reads: CATSREGGRLYEQYF. The CDR3 nucleotides are TGTGCCACCAGCAGAGAAGGCGGGAGACTCTACGAGCAGTACTTC.

V usage is TRBV19 and J usage is TRBJ2-3; a weak D match, TRBD1 (6 bases). V was shortened by 5 bases and J by 0 bases, with 9 bases between the two germline ends. Germline CDR1 reads LNHDA; CDR2 reads SQIVND (reference sequence). The CDR3 extends over 14 amino acids. The CDR3: CASSADRSTDTQYF. Written as DNA, the CDR3 is TGTGCCAGTAGTGCCGACAGGAGCACAGATACGCAGTATTTT.

V is TRBV20-1 and J is TRBJ2-7; D is undetermined. Germline CDR1 DFQATT, CDR2 SNEGSKA (reference sequence). The CDR3 length is 15 residues. V shed 3 bases and J shed 0 bases, with 15 bases lying between them. The CDR3 DNA is TGCAGTGCTAGCGACCCTCTAAAATCCTCCTACGAGCAGTACTTC. Its translation is CSASDPLKSSYEQYF.

The gene calls are TRBV19 and TRBJ1-2; 8 nucleotides line up with TRBD1. V lost 3 bases, J lost 3 bases, and 3 bases stayed unmatched. This CDR3 has 14 amino acids. In germline, CDR1 is LNHDA, CDR2 SQIVND (reference sequence). The CDR3 coding sequence is TGTGCCAGTAGTATGACAGGGGCGGACTATGGCTACACCTTC. Protein: CASSMTGADYGYTF.

The CDR3 region is CASSRGGGLYEQYF. The CDR3 DNA follows: TGTGCCAGCAGTCGAGGTGGGGGGCTGTACGAGCAGTACTTC. The chain carries TRBV28 and TRBJ2-5; D may correspond to TRBD1 or TRBD2 (6 bases each). The J call may be mistaken, given a closer DNA end match to TRBJ2-7. The germline gives CDR1 MDHEN, CDR2 SYDVKM. The CDR3 length is 14 residues.

The chain uses TRBV11-1 and TRBJ2-7; tentative D call: TRBD1 (5 bases). Germline V gene lookup returns CDR1 SGHAT and CDR2 FQDESV (reference sequence). V was clipped by 2 bases and J by 2 bases, with 7 bases between them. The CDR3 covers 13 residues. The CDR3 region is CASSLRGTYEQYF. The CDR3 DNA follows: TGTGCCAGCAGCTTAAGGGGAACCTACGAGCAGTACTTC.